This passage covers 6 T cell receptor beta chains from one sample sequenced in a study of lymphopenia after photon versus proton radiotherapy. Some clones are missing from TCRdb's copy, which holds only in-frame ones; the method was immunoSEQ multiplex PCR. The table has 37,000 or so clones, under 90% seen once. Sequencing was performed on peripheral blood, taken from a patient treated with photon-based radiotherapy. These receptors were taken from a middle-aged man with gastric cancer.

For the CDR3, the DNA is TGCGCCAGCAGCTGGAATTCGGGGTTCTCCTACGAGCAGTACTTC. It specifies CASSWNSGFSYEQYF. V gene TRBV5-1 combines with J gene TRBJ2-7, with D possibly TRBD2 on 5 matching bases. Between the trimmed V and J ends, which lost 3 bases and 0 bases, there was a span of 13 bases. The CDR3 loop spans 15 amino acids. CDR1 is SGHRS and CDR2 is YFSETQ in the germline V gene.

The V call is TRBV2, the J call TRBJ2-7; a weak D match, TRBD2 (6 bases). The V and J ends lost 6 bases and 0 bases respectively, with 12 bases between them. The germline CDR1 and CDR2 sequences are SNHLY and FYNNEI. CDR3 length: 14 amino acids. CDR3: CASSPGLVSYEQYF. The CDR3 DNA follows: TGTGCCAGCAGCCCGGGACTGGTCTCCTACGAGCAGTACTTC.

V gene TRBV21-1 combines with J gene TRBJ1-1; the table's D call, TRBD1, was not checked against the DNA. TRBV21-1 is marked as a pseudogene. This CDR3 has 19 residues. The CDR3 region has the DNA TGTGCCAGCAGCAAAAAAGATGGGCAGGGGAAAAGAGTGAACACTGAAGCTTTCTTT. Protein sequence: CASSKKDGQGKRVNTEAFF.

J is TRBJ2-7 and V is TRBV6-1, with 13 bases matching TRBD2. From germline, CDR1 is MNHNS and CDR2 SASEGT. This CDR3 has 15 residues. The trim removed 7 bases at V and 7 bases at J, leaving 10 bases unmatched. The CDR3 bases are TGTGCCAGCATCGTTGGACTAGCGGGAGTTGATGAGCAGTACTTC. Amino acids: CASIVGLAGVDEQYF.

The gene calls are TRBV30 and TRBJ1-6; TRBD1 is a possible D gene (6 bases). Germline lookup yields CDR1 GTSNPN and CDR2 SVGIG (reference sequence). This CDR3 spans 13 amino acids. V was cut by 7 bases and J by 8 bases, with 15 bases left in between. The CDR3 DNA reads as TGTGCCTTGGAGGGGGAGTCTTATTCACCCCTCCACTTT. Translating it yields CALEGESYSPLHF.

The rearrangement links TRBV12-5 to TRBJ2-3; D is undetermined. The CDR3 extends over 15 amino acids. Germline CDR1 reads LGHNT; CDR2 reads FRNRAP. V gave up 7 bases and J gave up 1 base, with 15 bases separating them. DNA for the CDR3: TGTGCTAGTGAAAAGCCTGGGGTCCGCACAGATACGCAGTATTTT. Encoded protein: CASEKPGVRTDTQYF.